This is a list of T cell receptor beta chains from one sample in a study of cytomegalovirus exposure and HLA in healthy donors. Using immunoSEQ multiplex PCR, the repertoire was profiled, and TCRdb retains in-frame clones only, with some absent. The sample includes 70,000 to 95,000 clones, roughly 80% of them seen just once. Input material: PBMCs. Receptors originate from a man aged 30-40 years in good health and CMV-seropositive. The CDR3 runs from the conserved cysteine through the conserved F or W. A D gene is named only where the DNA matches it firmly. Where a row states a size, it is once, few, many or the class of an expanded clone; other rows omit it.

D gene,clone size,V gene,J gene,CDR3 length,CDR3 protein,CDR3 DNA
TRBD2,-,TRBV5-1,TRBJ2-5,17,CASRTGTSGGAGETQYF,TGCGCCAGCAGAACCGGGACTAGCGGGGGGGCAGGAGAGACCCAGTACTTC
TRBD1,-,TRBV4-2,TRBJ1-5,16,CASSQETRGQGQPQHF,TGTGCCAGCAGCCAAGAGACCAGGGGGCAGGGTCAGCCCCAGCATTTT
TRBD1,-,TRBV7-6,TRBJ2-7,16,CASSVGPGQSSYEQYF,TGTGCCAGCAGCGTTGGGCCGGGACAGAGCTCCTACGAGCAGTACTTC
TRBD1,-,TRBV11-3,TRBJ1-1,13,CASSLDRLTEAFF,TGTGCCAGCAGCTTGGACAGGCTCACTGAAGCTTTCTTT
-,few,TRBV19,TRBJ2-4,14,CATTNRGDKNIQYF,TGTGCCACTACCAACCGGGGTGACAAAAACATTCAGTACTTC
-,-,TRBV6-1,TRBJ2-7,14,CASSSTRLGDEQYF,TGTGCCAGCAGTTCAACCCGGTTGGGAGACGAGCAGTACTTC
-,-,TRBV29-1,TRBJ2-1,14,CSVPKKGGYNEQFF,TGCAGCGTTCCCAAAAAAGGGGGATACAATGAGCAGTTCTTC
-,-,TRBV7-8,TRBJ1-3,13,CASSLVGGNTIYF,TGTGCCAGCAGCTTAGTTGGCGGAAACACCATATATTTT
TRBD2,-,TRBV7-9,TRBJ2-3,15,CASSGSGGASDTQYF,TGTGCCAGCAGCGGGAGCGGGGGGGCTTCCGATACGCAGTATTTT
TRBD1,-,TRBV7-2,TRBJ2-7,16,CASSLGNDRGYYEQYF,TGTGCCAGCAGCTTAGGGAACGACAGGGGCTACTACGAGCAGTACTTC